Reported below is one T cell receptor beta chain. This entry comes from a study of blood T cell repertoires in COVID-19. On the study more broadly: Acute and convalescent COVID-19 samples came from the United States, Italy and Spain.

The CDR3 loop spans 18 amino acids. Germline CDR1 reads SGHRS; CDR2 reads YFSETQ. J gave up 0 bases and V 0 bases, and 5 bases lay outside the gene matches. Per the original data handling: Researchers report that nucleated cell counts were estimated from reference gene primer amplification. Produced via immunoSEQ multiplex PCR; TCRdb's table is partial and in-frame only. That table furnishes V, J and clone size, whereas the DNA furnished D and trimming. Of 150,000 to 200,000 clones listed, approximately 90% are singletons. The sequencing sample was made of peripheral blood. J is TRBJ2-3 and V is TRBV5-1; TRBD2 agrees at 12 bases. This receptor was identified in a man aged 40-55 years with active or convalescent COVID-19. The CDR3 DNA sequence: TGCGCCAGCAGCTTGGAGATAGGACTAGCGGGGAGCACAGATACGCAGTATTTT. Translation: CASSLEIGLAGSTDTQYF.